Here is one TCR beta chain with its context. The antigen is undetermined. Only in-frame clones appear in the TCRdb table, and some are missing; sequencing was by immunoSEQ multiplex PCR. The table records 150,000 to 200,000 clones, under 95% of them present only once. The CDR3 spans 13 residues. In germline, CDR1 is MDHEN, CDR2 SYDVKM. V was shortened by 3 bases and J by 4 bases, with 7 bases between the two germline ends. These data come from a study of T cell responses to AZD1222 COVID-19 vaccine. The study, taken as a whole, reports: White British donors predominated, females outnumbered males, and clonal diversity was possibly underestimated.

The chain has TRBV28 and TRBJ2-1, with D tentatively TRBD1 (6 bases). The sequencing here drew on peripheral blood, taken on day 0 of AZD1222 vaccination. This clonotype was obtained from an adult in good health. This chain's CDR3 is CASSLDRYNEQFF. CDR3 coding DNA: TGTGCCAGCAGTTTGGACAGATACAATGAGCAGTTCTTC. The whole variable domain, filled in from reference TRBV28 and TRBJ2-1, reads DVKVTQSSRYLVKRTGEKVFLECVQDMDHENMFWYRQDPGLGLRLIYFSYDVKMKEKGDIPEGYSVSREKKERFSLILESASTNQTSMYLCASSLDRYNEQFFGPGTRLTVL.